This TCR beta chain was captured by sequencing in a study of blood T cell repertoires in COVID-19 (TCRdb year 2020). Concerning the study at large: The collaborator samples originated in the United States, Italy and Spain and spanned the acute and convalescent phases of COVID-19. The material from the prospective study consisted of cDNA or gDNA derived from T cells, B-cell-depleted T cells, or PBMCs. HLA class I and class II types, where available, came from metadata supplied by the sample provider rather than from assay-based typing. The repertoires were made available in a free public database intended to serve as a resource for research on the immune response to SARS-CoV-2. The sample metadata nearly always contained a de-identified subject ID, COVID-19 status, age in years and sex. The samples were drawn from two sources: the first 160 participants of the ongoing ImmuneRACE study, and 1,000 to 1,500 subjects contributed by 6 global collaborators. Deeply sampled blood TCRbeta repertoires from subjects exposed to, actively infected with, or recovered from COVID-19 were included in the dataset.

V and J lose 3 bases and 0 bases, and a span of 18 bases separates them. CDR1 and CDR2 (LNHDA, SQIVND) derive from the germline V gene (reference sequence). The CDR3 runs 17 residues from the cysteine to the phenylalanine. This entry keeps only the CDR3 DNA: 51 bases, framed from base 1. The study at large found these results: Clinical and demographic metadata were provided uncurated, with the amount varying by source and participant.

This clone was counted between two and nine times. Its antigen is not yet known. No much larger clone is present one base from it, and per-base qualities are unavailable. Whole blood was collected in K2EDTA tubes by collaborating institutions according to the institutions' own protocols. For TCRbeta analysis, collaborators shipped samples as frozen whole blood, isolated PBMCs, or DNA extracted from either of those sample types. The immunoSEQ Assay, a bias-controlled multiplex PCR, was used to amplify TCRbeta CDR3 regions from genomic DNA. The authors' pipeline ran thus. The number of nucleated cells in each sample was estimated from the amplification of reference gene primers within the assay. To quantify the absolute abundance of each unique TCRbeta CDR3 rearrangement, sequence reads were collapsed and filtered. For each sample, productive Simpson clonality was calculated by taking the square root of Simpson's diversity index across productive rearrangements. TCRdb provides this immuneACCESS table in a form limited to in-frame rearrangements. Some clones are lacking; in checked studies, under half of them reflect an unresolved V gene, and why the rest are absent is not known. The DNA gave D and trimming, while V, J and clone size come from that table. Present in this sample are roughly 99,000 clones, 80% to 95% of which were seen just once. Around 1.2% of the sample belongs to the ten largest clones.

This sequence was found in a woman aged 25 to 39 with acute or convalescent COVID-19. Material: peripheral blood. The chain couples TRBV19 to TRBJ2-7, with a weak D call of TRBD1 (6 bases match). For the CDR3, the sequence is CASSIGGVGDNSYEQYF. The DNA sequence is TGTGCCAGTAGTATCGGAGGCGTAGGGGACAACTCCTACGAGCAGTACTTC.